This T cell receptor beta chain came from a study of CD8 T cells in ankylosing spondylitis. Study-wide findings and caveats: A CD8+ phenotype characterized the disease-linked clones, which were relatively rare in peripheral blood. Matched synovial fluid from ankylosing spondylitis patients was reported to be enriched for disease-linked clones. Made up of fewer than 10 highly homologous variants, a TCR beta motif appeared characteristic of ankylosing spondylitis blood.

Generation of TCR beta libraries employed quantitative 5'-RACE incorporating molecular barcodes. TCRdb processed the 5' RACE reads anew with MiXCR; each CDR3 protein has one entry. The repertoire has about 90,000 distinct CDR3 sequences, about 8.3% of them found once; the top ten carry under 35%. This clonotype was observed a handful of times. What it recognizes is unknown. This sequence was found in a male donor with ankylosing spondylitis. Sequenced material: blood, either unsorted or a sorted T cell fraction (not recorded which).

CDR3 protein: CASSYYRGHNEQFF. The DNA of the CDR3 is TGTGCCAGCAGTTACTACAGGGGACACAATGAGCAGTTCTTC. V gene TRBV6-2 or TRBV6-3 combines with J gene TRBJ2-1; 7 bases map to TRBD1. The J segment lost 5 bases and the V segment lost 1 base, leaving 2 bases of the junction unmatched. The CDR3 has 14 amino acids. Looked up from germline, CDR1 is MNHEY and CDR2 is SVGEGT.